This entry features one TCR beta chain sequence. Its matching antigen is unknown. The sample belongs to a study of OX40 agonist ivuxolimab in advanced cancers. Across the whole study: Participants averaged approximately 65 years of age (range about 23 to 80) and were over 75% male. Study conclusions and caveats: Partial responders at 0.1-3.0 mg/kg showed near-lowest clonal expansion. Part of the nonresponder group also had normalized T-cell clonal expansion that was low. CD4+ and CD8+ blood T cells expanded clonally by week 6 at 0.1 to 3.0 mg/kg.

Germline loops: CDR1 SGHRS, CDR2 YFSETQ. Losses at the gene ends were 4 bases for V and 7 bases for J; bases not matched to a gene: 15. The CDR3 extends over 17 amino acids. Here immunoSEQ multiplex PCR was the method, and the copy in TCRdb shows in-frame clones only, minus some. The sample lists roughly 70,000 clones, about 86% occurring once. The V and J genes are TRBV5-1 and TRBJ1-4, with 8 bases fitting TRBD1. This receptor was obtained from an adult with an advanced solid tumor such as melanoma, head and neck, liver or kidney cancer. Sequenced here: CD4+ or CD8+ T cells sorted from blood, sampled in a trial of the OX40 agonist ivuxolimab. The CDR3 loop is CASSLKLSQGAAEKLFF. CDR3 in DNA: TGCGCCAGCAGCCTAAAACTGTCCCAGGGGGCAGCTGAAAAACTGTTTTTT.